Each of the 26 T cell receptor beta chains below was sequenced from the same sample in a study of T-cell reconstitution after alpha-beta-depleted transplantation in children. Construction of the TCRbeta library involved unique molecular identifiers. TCRdb re-analysed the PCR reads in MiXCR, keeping a single row per CDR3 protein. The table records approximately 500,000 distinct CDR3 sequences, about 10% of them present only once. Sequencing used PBMCs, obtained before TCRalphabeta/CD19-depleted stem cell transplant. All receptors come from a child aged 2 to 9 with inherited bone marrow failure, due to receive a stem cell transplant.

This clonotype was recorded at least ten times. The chain combines TRBV20-1 with TRBJ1-6; D ambiguous. The CDR3 loop spans 13 amino acids. Trimming removed 1 base at V and 4 bases at J, with 5 bases between. Germline CDR1 and CDR2: DFQATT and SNEGSKA (reference sequence). CDR3 nucleotides: TGCAGTGCTAGAGTAGGGTATAATTCACCCCTCCACTTT. It translates to CSARVGYNSPLHF.

This sequence joins TRBV21-1 and TRBJ2-7; TRBD1 was called by the table and not checked on the DNA. TRBV21-1 is given as a pseudogene. This CDR3 has 11 residues. CDR3 bases: TGTGCCGCCGGGACAGACCACGAGCAGTACTTC. This gives the protein CAAGTDHEQYF.

The CDR3 sequence is CASSTRRTGSGYTF. The CDR3 DNA is TGTGCCAGTAGTACCCGCCGGACAGGGAGTGGCTACACCTTC. The chain links TRBV19 to TRBJ1-2; 8 nucleotides match TRBD1. Trimming at V came to 4 bases and at J to 7 bases, leaving 8 bases not matched to a gene. This CDR3 contains 14 residues. Germline CDR1 reads LNHDA; CDR2 reads SQIVND (reference sequence).

The sample holds many counts of this clonotype. CDR3 protein: CSARSGQLPKRAEAFF. The CDR3 DNA is TGCAGTGCTAGATCGGGACAGTTGCCAAAAAGGGCTGAAGCTTTCTTT. The rearrangement uses TRBV20-1 and TRBJ1-1; 7 nucleotides agree with TRBD1. This CDR3 region has 16 residues. Per the germline V gene, CDR1 is DFQATT and CDR2 is SNEGSKA (reference sequence). V lost 2 bases to trimming and J lost 6 bases; unmatched junction nucleotides: 15.

This clonotype appeared a few times. The chain carries TRBV30 and TRBJ1-1; possible D gene TRBD1, 5 bases. The germline V gene has CDR1 GTSNPN and CDR2 SVGIG (reference sequence). V dropped 4 bases and J dropped 4 bases, with 10 bases sitting between them. There are 12 residues in the CDR3. CDR3 residues: CAWTGSGTEAFF. The CDR3 DNA sequence: TGTGCCTGGACAGGGTCGGGCACTGAAGCTTTCTTT.

This clonotype appeared a few times. CDR3 DNA: TGCAGTGCTGCCACACCCGACTATGGCTACACCTTC. Translated: CSAATPDYGYTF. The chain joins TRBV20-1 to TRBJ1-2; D gene ambiguous. V dropped 5 bases and J dropped 3 bases, with 10 bases sitting between them. Germline V gene lookup returns CDR1 DFQATT and CDR2 SNEGSKA (reference sequence). This CDR3 spans 12 amino acids.

In its sample, this clonotype was seen many times. The gene calls are TRBV7-9 and TRBJ2-7; maybe TRBD1 (6 bases). Germline V gives CDR1 SEHNR, CDR2 FQNEAQ (reference sequence). Trimming stripped 5 bases from V and 4 bases from J, with 9 bases between. The CDR3 is 12 amino acids. In DNA, the CDR3 is TGTGCCAGCAGCCGACAGGAATACGAGCAGTACTTC. This codes for CASSRQEYEQYF. The complete variable domain, with remaining parts taken from reference TRBV7-9 and TRBJ2-7, reads DTGVSQNPRHKITKRGQNVTFRCDPISEHNRLYWYRQTLGQGPEFLTYFQNEAQLEKSRLLSDRFSAERPKGSFSTLEIQRTEQGDSAMYLCASSRQEYEQYFGPGTRLTVT.

This clonotype was seen at least ten times. The chain has TRBV7-2 and TRBJ2-1; D might be TRBD1 (6 bases). The V end lost 5 bases, the J end lost 6 bases, and 23 bases lay between the germline ends. There are 17 residues in the CDR3. The V gene's germline CDR1 is SGHTA and CDR2 FQGNSA. CDR3 sequence: CASSTYSRGDPSNEQFF. The CDR3 coding sequence is TGTGCCAGCAGCACCTACTCCAGGGGAGACCCCTCCAATGAGCAGTTCTTC.

This clonotype came up many times. This rearrangement joins TRBV7-6 to TRBJ1-1; TRBD1 matches at 8 bases. With V trimmed by 5 bases and J by 2 bases, 7 bases remained unmatched. Per the germline V gene, CDR1 is SGHVS and CDR2 is FNYEAQ. CDR3 length: 15 residues. Here the CDR3 DNA reads TGTGCCAGCAGCCATGGACAGGGACGAAACACTGAAGCTTTCTTT. Protein: CASSHGQGRNTEAFF.

This clonotype appeared many times. The chain links TRBV12-3 or TRBV12-4 to TRBJ2-1, with 7 bases matching TRBD1. With V trimmed by 7 bases and J by 5 bases, 8 bases remained unmatched. The CDR3 sequence is 14 residues long. The CDR3 coding sequence is TGTGCCAGCACTCCCGGGACAGAGAACAATGAGCAGTTCTTC. Translated, it gives CASTPGTENNEQFF.

This clonotype was counted at least ten times. The genes are TRBV20-1 and TRBJ2-3; D is unresolved. V lost 2 bases, J lost 0 bases, and 12 bases lay in between. The CDR3 spans 15 residues. Germline V gene data show CDR1 as DFQATT and CDR2 as SNEGSKA (reference sequence). Written as DNA, the CDR3 is TGCAGTGCTAGACCCCCTAGGGCTAGCACAGATACGCAGTATTTT. The encoded protein is CSARPPRASTDTQYF.

CDR3 sequence: CASSYRDRGKKVQFF. The CDR3 nucleotides read TGTGCCAGCAGCTATCGGGACAGGGGTAAGAAGGTGCAGTTCTTC. V and J are TRBV28 and TRBJ2-1; 10 bases map to TRBD1. Trimming cost V 6 bases and J 12 bases; bases outside gene matches: 14. CDR3 size: 15 residues. The germline V gene encodes CDR1 MDHEN and CDR2 SYDVKM.

This clonotype was detected many times. This chain uses TRBV29-1 with TRBJ2-1; TRBD2 matches at 7 bases. The CDR3 runs 14 residues. Germline lookup yields CDR1 SQVTM and CDR2 ANQGSEA. With V trimmed by 7 bases and J by 6 bases, 12 bases remained unmatched. Written as DNA, the CDR3 is TGCAGCGCAAGTGAGCGGGGTGGGGGCAATGAGCAGTTCTTC. It translates to CSASERGGGNEQFF.

The sample holds many counts of this clonotype. The chain employs TRBV27 and TRBJ2-7; 10 bases are a match to TRBD2. The CDR3 runs 16 residues. The ends lost 3 bases at V and 4 bases at J; junction bases unmatched: 9. Germline CDR1 reads MNHEY; CDR2 reads SMNVEV (reference sequence). CDR3 coding DNA: TGTGCCAGCAGTTTTCTTAGCGGGAGGTTTATTTACGAGCAGTACTTC. This translates into CASSFLSGRFIYEQYF.

The chain joins TRBV5-6 to TRBJ2-2; D unclear. Trimming removed 1 base at V and 0 bases at J, with 10 bases between. Germline V lookup: CDR1 SGHDT, CDR2 YYEEEE. The CDR3 runs 16 residues. CDR3: CASSLFGSANTGELFF. In DNA form, the CDR3 reads TGTGCCAGCAGCTTGTTCGGCAGCGCGAACACCGGGGAGCTGTTTTTT.

Of note for this clonotype: A much more abundant neighbour one base away suggests this may be a read error. The rearrangement links TRBV7-8 to TRBJ2-2; 8 bases map to TRBD2. CDR3 length: 18 residues. CDR1 and CDR2 (germline): SGHVS, FQNEAQ. The CDR3 sequence: CASSPTFPGGPRTGDLFF. CDR3 bases: TGTGCCAGCAGTCCGACGTTTCCGGGAGGGCCGCGCACCGGGGACCTGTTTTTT.

This clonotype was seen ten or more times. V and J are TRBV5-1 and TRBJ2-3, with a tentative D call TRBD2 (5 bases). CDR1 is SGHRS and CDR2 is YFSETQ in the germline V gene. Trimming removed 4 bases at V and 6 bases at J, with 15 bases between. The CDR3 length is 14 residues. The CDR3 DNA reads as TGCGCCAGCAGCGGCGGACTCTCTGAGGATACGCAGTATTTT. It codes for CASSGGLSEDTQYF.

The chain links TRBV27 to TRBJ1-2, with D possibly TRBD1 on 6 matching bases. Trimming cost V 2 bases and J 4 bases, with 14 bases left between them. CDR3 length equals 15 residues. From germline, CDR1 is MNHEY and CDR2 SMNVEV (reference sequence). DNA of the CDR3: TGTGCCAGCAGTTTAGGGGGACATCCCTCCTATGGCTACACCTTC. It yields the protein CASSLGGHPSYGYTF.

For this clonotype: At one end the junction does not follow the germline gene, possibly because of a read error. The chain joins TRBV7-8 to TRBJ2-1; D might be TRBD1 or TRBD2, each matching 5 bases. In germline, CDR1 is SGHVS, CDR2 FQNEAQ. The CDR3 loop spans 14 amino acids. The CDR3: CAISFSGTYNEQFF. The CDR3, as DNA: TGTGCCATCAGCTTCTCTGGGACGTACAATGAGCAGTTCTTC. Together with reference TRBV7-8 and TRBJ2-1, the CDR3 gives the full variable domain: GAGVSQSPRYKVAKRGQDVALRCDPISGHVSLFWYQQALGQGPEFLTYFQNEAQLDKSGLPSDRFFAERPEGSVSTLKIQRTQQEDSAVYLCAISFSGTYNEQFFGPGTRLTVL.

As concerns this clonotype: A read error is possible here, since a much larger clone lies one base away. The chain couples TRBV10-3 to TRBJ2-7; 9 bases align to TRBD1. This CDR3 region has 17 residues. Germline lookup yields CDR1 ENHRY and CDR2 SYGVKD. The V and J ends lost 1 base and 3 bases, in that order; junction bases with no gene match: 10. The CDR3 nucleotides read TGTGCCATCAGTGAGTATGCGACAGGGGGTCTCTACTACGAGCAGTACTTC. Its protein is CAISEYATGGLYYEQYF.

This clonotype was found many times. The chain recombines TRBV27 with TRBJ2-7; 11 bases are shared with TRBD2. The CDR3 runs 15 residues. V was pared by 0 bases and J by 7 bases, with 5 bases of the junction left unmatched. Germline V gene data show CDR1 as MNHEY and CDR2 as SMNVEV (reference sequence). The CDR3 protein is CASSLSLAGAREQYF. Here the CDR3 DNA reads TGTGCCAGCAGTTTATCACTAGCGGGAGCACGTGAGCAGTACTTC.

This clonotype was counted ten times or more. V is TRBV4-3 and J is TRBJ2-1; D tentatively reads TRBD1 or TRBD2 (6 bases each). The ends were cut back, 1 base at V and 9 bases at J, with 10 bases in the middle. Germline CDR1 LGHNA, CDR2 YSLEER. The CDR3 loop spans 13 amino acids. For the CDR3, the DNA is TGCGCCAGCAGCCAAGCTCGGGGGCCTGAGCAGTTCTTC. Translating gives CASSQARGPEQFF.

The V and J genes are TRBV20-1 and TRBJ2-3; 14 bases map to TRBD2. Germline CDR1 reads DFQATT; CDR2 reads SNEGSKA (reference sequence). This CDR3 contains 15 residues. With V trimmed by 6 bases and J by 4 bases, 6 bases remained unmatched. CDR3 nucleotides: TGCAGTGCGCCGCCGACTAGCGGGAGGGCAGATACGCAGTATTTT. This sequence encodes CSAPPTSGRADTQYF.

At least ten counts were recorded for this clonotype. This chain's CDR3 is CASSPDRVYNEQFF. The DNA for the CDR3 is TGTGCCAGCAGCCCGGACAGGGTCTACAATGAGCAGTTCTTC. The chain has TRBV7-8 and TRBJ2-1, with 8 nucleotides matching TRBD1. The CDR3 runs to 14 residues. Germline assignment: CDR1 SGHVS and CDR2 FQNEAQ. With V trimmed by 5 bases and J by 3 bases, 3 bases remained unmatched. Looking up the rest from reference TRBV7-8 and TRBJ2-1 gives the full variable domain: GAGVSQSPRYKVAKRGQDVALRCDPISGHVSLFWYQQALGQGPEFLTYFQNEAQLDKSGLPSDRFFAERPEGSVSTLKIQRTQQEDSAVYLCASSPDRVYNEQFFGPGTRLTVL.

About this clonotype: A much larger clone sits a single nucleotide away, making a read error possible. The chain couples TRBV6-1 to TRBJ2-7, with 7 bases that match TRBD2. The germline CDR1 and CDR2 sequences are MNHNS and SASEGT. Unmatched junction bases numbered 2, after V lost 6 bases and J lost 0 bases. This CDR3 spans 13 amino acids. CDR3 DNA: TGTGCCAGCAGGGGAGGGGCCTCCTACGAGCAGTACTTC. It codes for CASRGGASYEQYF.

In this sample, this clonotype turned up many times. The rearrangement links TRBV20-1 to TRBJ1-1, with 7 bases matching TRBD1. Germline V lookup: CDR1 DFQATT, CDR2 SNEGSKA (reference sequence). The V and J ends lost 3 bases and 0 bases, in that order; junction bases with no gene match: 1. The CDR3 length is 13 residues. This CDR3 reads CSARGQLNTEAFF. CDR3 DNA: TGCAGTGCTAGGGGACAGCTGAACACTGAAGCTTTCTTT.